The 7 T cell receptor beta chains below come from one sample, sequenced in a study of T cell changes during pregnancy in multiple sclerosis. The method was immunoSEQ multiplex PCR; TCRdb's version includes in-frame clones alone and lacks a portion of them. Among 35,000 to 45,000 clones listed, roughly 90% were seen once. Source: CD8+ T cells from peripheral blood mononuclear cells, taken in the first trimester of pregnancy. Every receptor here comes from a female donor with multiple sclerosis, enrolled in a pregnancy study.

V usage is TRBV5-1 and J usage is TRBJ1-2; 9 bases fit TRBD1. Unmatched junction bases numbered 9, after V lost 6 bases and J lost 0 bases. This CDR3 is built from 16 residues. Germline assignment: CDR1 SGHRS and CDR2 YFSETQ. Here the CDR3 DNA reads TGCGCCAGCACACAGGACAGGGGAAGCCCTAACTATGGCTACACCTTC. Its protein is CASTQDRGSPNYGYTF.

This clone was recorded once. This chain joins TRBV7-2 and TRBJ2-7; TRBD2 matches at 10 bases. Trimming at V came to 1 base and at J to 5 bases, leaving 2 bases not matched to a gene. CDR3 size: 14 residues. Germline-derived CDR1 and CDR2 are SGHTA and FQGNSA. DNA of the CDR3: TGTGCCAGCAGCTTAGAACTAGCGGGGAACGAGCAGTACTTC. It specifies CASSLELAGNEQYF. Full variable domain (outside the CDR3, taken from reference TRBV7-2 and TRBJ2-7): GAGVSQSPSNKVTEKGKDVELRCDPISGHTALYWYRQSLGQGLEFLIYFQGNSAPDKSGLPSDRFSAERTGGSVSTLTIQRTQQEDSAVYLCASSLELAGNEQYFGPGTRLTVT.

The V and J genes are TRBV7-3 and TRBJ2-3, with 13 positions matching TRBD2. This CDR3 is 16 amino acids long. The germline CDR1 and CDR2 sequences are SGHTA and FQGTGA. Trimming took 5 bases from V and 2 from J; bases not matched to a gene: 4. CDR3 in DNA: TGTGCCAGCAGCCCCACTAGCGGGGGGGCCACAGATACGCAGTATTTT. Its translation is CASSPTSGGATDTQYF.

This rearrangement joins TRBV5-6 to TRBJ1-1; no reliable D call. The CDR3 loop spans 12 amino acids. Germline CDR1 SGHDT, CDR2 YYEEEE. Deletions cut 4 bases from V and 11 bases from J, with 15 bases between. CDR3 DNA: TGTGCCAGCAGCCAAGGAGGGAGTATTGCTTTCTTT. Protein sequence: CASSQGGSIAFF.

The rearrangement joins TRBV7-3 to TRBJ2-1; 10 positions agree with TRBD2. The length of the CDR3 is 14 residues. Germline trimming cut 0 bases from V and 10 bases from J; bases unmatched to any gene: 3. The germline V gene has CDR1 SGHTA and CDR2 FQGTGA. The CDR3, as DNA: TGTGCCAGCAGCTTAACAGCGGGGGGGCCGGAGCAGTTCTTC. It codes for CASSLTAGGPEQFF.

The chain has TRBV7-2 and TRBJ1-3; D not resolved. The CDR3 has 10 amino acids. V dropped 5 bases and J dropped 6 bases, with 2 bases sitting between them. Germline assignment: CDR1 SGHTA and CDR2 FQGNSA. In DNA form, the CDR3 reads TGTGCCAGCAGCCTAAACACCATATATTTT. Residues: CASSLNTIYF.

The CDR3 spells CASSVLQGAETQYF. CDR3 in DNA: TGTGCCAGCAGCGTTTTACAGGGGGCTGAGACCCAGTACTTC. The rearrangement uses TRBV9 and TRBJ2-5; TRBD1 agrees at 9 bases. The junction had 4 bases not matched to a gene; V was cut back by 2 bases and J by 5 bases. CDR1 and CDR2 from the germline V gene are SGDLS and YYNGEE. This CDR3 spans 14 amino acids.